These 15 T cell receptor beta chains share one sample of origin, sequenced in a study of monozygotic twins with inflammatory bowel disease. TCRdb re-called the 5' RACE reads and gives one entry per CDR3 protein, without DNA. The sample data list fewer than 200,000 distinct CDR3 sequences. The sequenced sample was blood. These receptors all come from a human donor with ulcerative colitis or Crohn's disease, or a healthy co-twin of an affected twin (not recorded which).

The CDR3 loop reads CSVGQGNYGYTF. The genes are TRBV29-1 and TRBJ1-2; no DNA is available, so the TRBD1 call from TCRdb remains unchecked. The CDR3 contains 12 residues. Germline V gene sequence: CDR1 SQVTM, CDR2 ANQGSEA.

This chain uses TRBV5-5 with TRBJ2-3. Per germline, CDR1 SGHKS and CDR2 YYEKEE (reference sequence). This CDR3 has 13 residues. CDR3 sequence: CASRQTGTDTQYF.

The rearrangement uses TRBV15 and TRBJ2-1; the D call from TCRdb, TRBD2, cannot be confirmed without DNA. Germline CDR1 and CDR2: LNHNV and YYDKDF (reference sequence). The CDR3 runs 20 residues. CDR3: CATSRDYDYLSARSYNEQFF.

The CDR3 here is CASSGAMNTEAFF. This rearrangement joins TRBV7-9 to TRBJ1-1; the TCRdb D gene call, TRBD1, has no DNA to confirm it. CDR3 size: 13 residues. The germline V gene has CDR1 SEHNR and CDR2 FQNEAQ (reference sequence).

The rearrangement joins TRBV12-3 or TRBV12-4 to TRBJ2-3. The CDR3 sequence is 14 residues long. The CDR3 sequence is CASSHRQDTDTQYF.

This rearrangement joins TRBV5-1 to TRBJ2-7; there is no DNA to check the TCRdb D call of TRBD1. CDR3 length: 14 amino acids. Germline V gene data show CDR1 as SGHRS and CDR2 as YFSETQ. This CDR3 reads CACTQGASSYEQYF.

The genes are TRBV19 and TRBJ2-7; the TCRdb D gene call, TRBD2, has no DNA to confirm it. Looked up from germline, CDR1 is LNHDA and CDR2 is SQIVND (reference sequence). The CDR3 has 14 residues. This chain's CDR3 is CASSSGSSSYEQYF.

The chain is built from TRBV9 and TRBJ1-1; TCRdb picks TRBD1, but there is no DNA to check that call. The CDR3 loop spans 15 amino acids. CDR1 SGDLS and CDR2 YYNGEE come from the germline V gene. The CDR3 here is CASSVAGTPNTEAFF.

This sequence joins TRBV14 and TRBJ2-7; lacking DNA, the TRBD1 call made by TCRdb goes unchecked. CDR1 and CDR2 from the germline V gene are SGHDN and FVKESK. The CDR3 loop spans 13 amino acids. CDR3 residues: CASSRQKGHGSYF.

The chain has TRBV14 and TRBJ1-1. The CDR3 runs to 14 residues. CDR1 is SGHDN and CDR2 is FVKESK in the germline V gene. The CDR3 spells CASSQTGLDAEAFF.

This chain joins TRBV4-3 and TRBJ2-3; TCRdb names TRBD1, which stays unverified in the absence of DNA. This CDR3 has 15 amino acids. The germline gives CDR1 LGHNA, CDR2 YSLEER. CDR3 region: CASSQEWTDSDTQYF.

The chain is built from TRBV14 and TRBJ2-1; TCRdb lists TRBD1, though no DNA is available to test this call. Germline V gives CDR1 SGHDN, CDR2 FVKESK. This CDR3 comprises 14 residues. The CDR3 loop is CASGTGTGGDEQFF.

This rearrangement joins TRBV19 to TRBJ2-6. Germline CDR1 is LNHDA and CDR2 is SQIVND (reference sequence). This CDR3 has 15 amino acids. The CDR3 is CASGWNIGGANVLTF. Looking up the rest from reference TRBV19 and TRBJ2-6 gives the full variable domain: DGGITQSPKYLFRKEGQNVTLSCEQNLNHDAMYWYRQDPGQGLRLIYYSQIVNDFQKGDIAEGYSVSREKKESFPLTVTSAQKNPTAFYLCASGWNIGGANVLTFGAGSRLTVL.

The chain employs TRBV5-1 and TRBJ2-2; TCRdb reports TRBD1, a call that lacks DNA to check it against. The CDR3 is 16 residues long. The germline CDR1 and CDR2 sequences are SGHRS and YFSETQ. The CDR3 region is CASSERPQGDTGELFF.

This chain connects TRBV10-3 to TRBJ1-1; the TCRdb call, TRBD1, lacks DNA for checking. Germline CDR1 is ENHRY and CDR2 is SYGVKD. This CDR3 comprises 17 residues. The CDR3 is CAISVGQGAGANTEAFF.